This T cell receptor (beta chain) is drawn from a study of breast tumors, draining lymph nodes, adjacent tissues. Broader study findings: Tumor TCR diversity was below lymph nodes but above nontumor tissue.

The table lists this clonotype with many counts. Its target is unknown. MiXCR was run by TCRdb on the multiplex PCR reads, yielding one entry per CDR3 protein. The sample has around 150,000 distinct CDR3 sequences, about 22% seen once. Samples came from axillary lymph nodes draining the breast cancer. V was pared by 4 bases and J by 5 bases, with 18 bases between. Looked up from germline, CDR1 is KGHDR and CDR2 is SFDVKD. The CDR3 loop spans 16 amino acids. The TCR was taken from a female donor with breast cancer. Some clones in this sample may be carry-over from other donors' samples. The chain employs TRBV24-1 and TRBJ2-3; D possibly matches TRBD1 or TRBD2 (5 bases each). Sequenced material: axillary lymph node tissue. The CDR3 DNA is TGTGCCACCAGTGACCCCTCCAGGGAGCCAAGAGATACGCAGTATTTT. It yields the protein CATSDPSREPRDTQYF.